This passage covers 3 T cell receptor beta chains from one sample sequenced in a study of vaccination and CD4 T cells after COVID-19. Treatment indicated: 10-day PBMC culture with coronavirus spike peptide pools or control peptides (ViraFEST assay). No antigen has been identified for these receptors. The Oncomine TCR Beta short-read assay was applied to DNA of cultured CD4+ T cells. MiXCR, run by TCRdb on the PCR reads, gives a single entry per CDR3 protein. The table includes 15,000 to 20,000 distinct CDR3 sequences, roughly 56% detected once. Sequencing input: CD4+ T cells from blood, cultured in vitro. These receptors all come from a human donor who had recovered from COVID-19.

This sequence joins TRBV20-1 and TRBJ2-7; 9 nucleotides agree with TRBD1. V shed 8 bases and J 5 bases; nucleotides not matched to a gene: 13. The CDR3 runs to 14 residues. Germline V gene lookup returns CDR1 DFQATT and CDR2 SNEGSKA (reference sequence). The CDR3 loop reads CSTQAGTGKNEQYF. Here the CDR3 DNA reads TGCAGTACACAGGCCGGGACAGGGAAAAACGAGCAGTACTTC.

The chain couples TRBV7-6 to TRBJ2-7, with TRBD1 identical over 9 bases. V lost 5 bases to trimming and J lost 4 bases; unmatched junction nucleotides: 6. The germline gives CDR1 SGHVS, CDR2 FNYEAQ. The CDR3 totals 14 residues. CDR3: CASSPGTGMYEQYF. The CDR3 DNA reads TGTGCCAGCAGCCCCGGGACAGGGATGTACGAGCAGTACTTC. Together with reference TRBV7-6 and TRBJ2-7, the CDR3 gives the full variable domain: GAGVSQSPRYKVTKRGQDVALRCDPISGHVSLYWYRQALGQGPEFLTYFNYEAQQDKSGLPNDRFSAERPEGSISTLTIQRTEQRDSAMYRCASSPGTGMYEQYFGPGTRLTVT.

The V call is TRBV6-1, the J call TRBJ2-7, with D unclear. V dropped 5 bases and J dropped 6 bases, with 11 bases sitting between them. This CDR3 contains 12 residues. Germline-derived CDR1 and CDR2 are MNHNS and SASEGT. This chain's CDR3 is CASSTTLGEQYF. In DNA, the CDR3 is TGTGCCAGCAGTACTACTTTGGGCGAGCAGTACTTC.